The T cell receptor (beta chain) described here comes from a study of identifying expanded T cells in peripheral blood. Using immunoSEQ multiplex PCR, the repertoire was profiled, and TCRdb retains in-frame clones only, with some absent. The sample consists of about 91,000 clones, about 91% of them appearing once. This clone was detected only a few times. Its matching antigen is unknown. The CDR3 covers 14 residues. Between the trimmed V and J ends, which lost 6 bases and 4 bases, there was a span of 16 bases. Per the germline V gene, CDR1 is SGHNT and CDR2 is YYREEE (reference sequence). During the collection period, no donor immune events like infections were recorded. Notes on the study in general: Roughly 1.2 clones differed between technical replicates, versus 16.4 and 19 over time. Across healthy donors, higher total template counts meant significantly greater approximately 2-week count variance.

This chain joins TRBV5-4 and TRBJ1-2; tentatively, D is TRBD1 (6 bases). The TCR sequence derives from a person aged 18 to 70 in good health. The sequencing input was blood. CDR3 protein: CASTQGGAGYGYTF. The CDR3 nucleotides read TGTGCCAGCACCCAAGGGGGGGCCGGCTATGGCTACACCTTC.